What follows is one TCR beta chain and its context. Its antigen is still unknown. The sample is drawn from a study of cytomegalovirus exposure and HLA in healthy donors. Whole-study results and caveats: It was reported in a later analysis that an Asian-associated ancestry cluster showed fewer N-insertions than the approximately 700-donor mean. Judged likely to be a sequencing artifact was a cluster of highly shared sequence variants. Analysis performed later showed TCR beta chains linked to HLA being more clonally expanded than equally common others.

PCR amplification relied on 60 Vbeta primers (plus 13 Jbeta primers). Per the authors' pipeline: Counted up in a later analysis, unique TCR beta chains came to some 82 million, with around 9.9 million shared. Repertoires were generated with immunoSEQ multiplex PCR, while TCRdb's copy carries only in-frame clones and drops some. The D gene and trimming were derived from the DNA, and the V and J assignments and clone size from that table. Of fewer than 200,000 clones detected, roughly 73% appear once; the ten largest clones hold approximately 1.8%. Germline CDR1 SNHLY, CDR2 FYNNEI. Trimming left V 10 bases short and J 10 bases short, with 19 bases between. This CDR3 region has 13 residues.

This TCR was recovered from a woman aged 25 to 39 in good health and CMV-seronegative. Sequencing was done on a sample of PBMCs. This chain links TRBV2 with TRBJ1-4; possible D gene TRBD1, 5 bases. The CDR3 protein is CAIDGGSLGKLFF. CDR3 nucleotide sequence: TGTGCCATCGACGGGGGTTCGTTAGGAAAACTGTTTTTT.